This T cell receptor beta chain was sequenced for a study of T cell responses to AZD1222 COVID-19 vaccine. Across the study: Second-dose groups at about 4 or about 12 weeks were pooled.

V lost 4 bases and J lost 6; bases outside the gene matches: 16. Germline V gene data show CDR1 as SGHDN and CDR2 as FVKESK. The CDR3 consists of 18 residues. In regard to this clone: No antigen is known for it.

Here immunoSEQ multiplex PCR was the method, and the copy in TCRdb shows in-frame clones only, minus some. Here the sample spans 110,000 or so clones, roughly 87% being singletons. The study, taken as a whole, reports: Mostly white British, mostly female donors; authors suggested clonal diversity may be underestimated. CD4 TCRs linked to vaccination spanned spike, dominating at 160-218 and 743-854.

The clonotype was recovered from an adult in good health. The V gene is TRBV14, the J gene TRBJ2-3; 10 bases align to TRBD1. Specimen: peripheral blood, collected on day 0 of AZD1222 vaccination. The CDR3 DNA is TGTGCCAGCAGCCCGACAGGGGGCTTTTTGGGGGGGCAGGATACGCAGTATTTT. Encoded protein: CASSPTGGFLGGQDTQYF.